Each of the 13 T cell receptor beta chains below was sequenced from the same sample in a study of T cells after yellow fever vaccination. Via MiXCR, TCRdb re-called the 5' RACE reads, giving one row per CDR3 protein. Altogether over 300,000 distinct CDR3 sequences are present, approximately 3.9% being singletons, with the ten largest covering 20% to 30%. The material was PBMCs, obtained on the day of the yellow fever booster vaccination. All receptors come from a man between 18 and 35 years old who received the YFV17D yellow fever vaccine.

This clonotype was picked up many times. The CDR3 coding sequence is TGCGCCAGCAGCCCTGAGACAGGGAGAGGCGAGCAGTACGTC. Its translation is CASSPETGRGEQYV. V gene TRBV5-1 combines with J gene TRBJ2-7, with TRBD1 matching over 7 bases. Trimming at V came to 4 bases and at J to 6 bases, leaving 10 bases not matched to a gene. Germline values: CDR1 SGHRS, CDR2 YFSETQ. The CDR3 is made up of 14 amino acids.

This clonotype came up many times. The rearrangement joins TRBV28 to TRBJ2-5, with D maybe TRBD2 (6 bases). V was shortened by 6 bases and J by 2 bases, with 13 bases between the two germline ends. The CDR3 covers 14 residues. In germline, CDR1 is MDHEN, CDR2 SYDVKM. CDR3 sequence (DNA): TGTGCCAGCAGACCCGGGACTCAACAAGAGACCCAGTACTTC. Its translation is CASRPGTQQETQYF.

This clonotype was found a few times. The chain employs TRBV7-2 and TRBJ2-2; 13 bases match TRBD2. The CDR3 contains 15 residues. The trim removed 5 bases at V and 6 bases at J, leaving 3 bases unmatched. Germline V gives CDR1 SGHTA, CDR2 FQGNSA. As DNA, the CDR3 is TGTGCCAGCAGCGCAACTAGCGGGGGGGCCGGGGAGCTGTTTTTT. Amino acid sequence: CASSATSGGAGELFF.

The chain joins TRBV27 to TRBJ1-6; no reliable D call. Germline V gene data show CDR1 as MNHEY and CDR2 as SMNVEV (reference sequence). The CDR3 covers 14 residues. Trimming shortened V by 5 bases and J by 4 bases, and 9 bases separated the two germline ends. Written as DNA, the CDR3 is TGTGCCAGCAGTGCGGGTCTATATAATTCACCCCTCCACTTT. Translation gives CASSAGLYNSPLHF.

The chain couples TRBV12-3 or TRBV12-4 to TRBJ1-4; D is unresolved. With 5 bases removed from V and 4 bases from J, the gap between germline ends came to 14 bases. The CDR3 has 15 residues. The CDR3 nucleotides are TGTGCCAGCAGTCCCCGTGGAGGGATTAATGAAAAACTGTTTTTT. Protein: CASSPRGGINEKLFF.

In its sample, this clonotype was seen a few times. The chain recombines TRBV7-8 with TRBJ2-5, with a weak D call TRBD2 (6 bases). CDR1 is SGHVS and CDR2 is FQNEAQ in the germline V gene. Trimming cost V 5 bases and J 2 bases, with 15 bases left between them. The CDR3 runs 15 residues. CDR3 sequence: CASSLGGDQQETQYF. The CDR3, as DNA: TGTGCCAGCAGCCTCGGCGGGGATCAACAAGAGACCCAGTACTTC. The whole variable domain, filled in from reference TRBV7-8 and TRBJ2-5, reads GAGVSQSPRYKVAKRGQDVALRCDPISGHVSLFWYQQALGQGPEFLTYFQNEAQLDKSGLPSDRFFAERPEGSVSTLKIQRTQQEDSAVYLCASSLGGDQQETQYFGPGTRLLVL.

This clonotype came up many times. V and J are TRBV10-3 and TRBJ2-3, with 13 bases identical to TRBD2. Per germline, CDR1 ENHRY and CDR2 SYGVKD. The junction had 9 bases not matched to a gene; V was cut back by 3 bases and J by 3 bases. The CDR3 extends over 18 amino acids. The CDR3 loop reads CAISDPIGLAGDTDTQYF. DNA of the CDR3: TGTGCCATCAGTGACCCGATAGGACTAGCGGGGGATACAGATACGCAGTATTTT.

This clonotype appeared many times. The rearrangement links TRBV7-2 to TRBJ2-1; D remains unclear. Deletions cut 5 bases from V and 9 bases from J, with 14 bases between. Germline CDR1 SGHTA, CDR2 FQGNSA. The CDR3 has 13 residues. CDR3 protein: CASSPRVIGEQFF. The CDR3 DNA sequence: TGTGCCAGCAGCCCTCGTGTCATCGGTGAGCAGTTCTTC.

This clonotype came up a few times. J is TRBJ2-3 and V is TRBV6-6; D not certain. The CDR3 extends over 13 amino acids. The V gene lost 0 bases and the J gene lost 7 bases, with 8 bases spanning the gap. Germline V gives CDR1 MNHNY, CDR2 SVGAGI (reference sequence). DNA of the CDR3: TGTGCCAGCAGTTACTCCTTTGATAATACGCAGTATTTT. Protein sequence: CASSYSFDNTQYF.

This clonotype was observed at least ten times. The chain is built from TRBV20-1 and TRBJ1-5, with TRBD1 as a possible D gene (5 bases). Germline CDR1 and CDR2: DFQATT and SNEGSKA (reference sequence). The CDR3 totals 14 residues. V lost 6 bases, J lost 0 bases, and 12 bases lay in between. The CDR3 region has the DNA TGCAGTGCACTAGACAGAGTTAGCAATCAGCCCCAGCATTTT. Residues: CSALDRVSNQPQHF.

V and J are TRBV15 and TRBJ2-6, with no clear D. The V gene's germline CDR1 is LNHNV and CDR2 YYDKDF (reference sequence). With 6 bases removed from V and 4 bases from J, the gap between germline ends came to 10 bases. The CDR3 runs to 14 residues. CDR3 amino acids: CATSDRIGANVLTF. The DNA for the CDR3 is TGTGCCACCAGTGACCGTATCGGGGCCAACGTCCTGACTTTC. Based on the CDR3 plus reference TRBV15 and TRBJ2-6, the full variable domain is DAMVIQNPRYQVTQFGKPVTLSCSQTLNHNVMYWYQQKSSQAPKLLFHYYDKDFNNEADTPDNFQSRRPNTSFCFLDIRSPGLGDTAMYLCATSDRIGANVLTFGAGSRLTVL.

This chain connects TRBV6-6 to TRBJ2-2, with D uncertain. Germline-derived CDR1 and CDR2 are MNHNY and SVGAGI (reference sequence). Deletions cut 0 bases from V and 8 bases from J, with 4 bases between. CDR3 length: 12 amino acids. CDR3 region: CASSYSMGELFF. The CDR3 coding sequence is TGTGCCAGCAGTTACTCTATGGGGGAGCTGTTTTTT.

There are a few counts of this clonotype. The CDR3 DNA reads TGTGCCAGCAGACACAGGGGGTACACAGATACGCAGTATTTT. Protein product: CASRHRGYTDTQYF. The rearrangement joins TRBV6-5 to TRBJ2-3; 8 positions agree with TRBD1. The germline V gene has CDR1 MNHEY and CDR2 SVGAGI. CDR3 length: 14 amino acids. V trimming: 6 bases; J trimming: 2 bases; junction bases outside the gene matches: 4.